The clone carrying this TCR beta chain was counted once. The antigen is not known. Profiling relied on immunoSEQ multiplex PCR, and the TCRdb table lists in-frame clones only, not all of them. The data hold around 84,000 clones, with over 75% observed a single time. The sample belongs to a study of a mutant IDH1 vaccine in newly diagnosed glioma. Study as a whole: Vaccination began 4-6 weeks post radiotherapy alone, or with temozolomide cycles. V12 came at week 35, V13 at week 47.

As for time point: week 47, end of study. Doses consisted of 300 ug of mutant IDH1 20-mer peptide each, paired with topical imiquimod. Germline V CDR1 and CDR2: MNHNS, SASEGT. The CDR3 totals 15 residues. Unmatched junction bases numbered 6, after V lost 2 bases and J lost 4 bases. The chain has TRBV6-1 and TRBJ2-7; 9 nucleotides align to TRBD2. The sequence was obtained from a man between 35 and 55 years old with glioma. This specimen consisted of PBMCs, obtained from a glioma patient whose treatment included an IDH1 peptide vaccine. The DNA for the CDR3 is TGTGCCAGCAGTGAAAGGCTAGCGGGATCTTACGAGCAGTACTTC. Translating it yields CASSERLAGSYEQYF.